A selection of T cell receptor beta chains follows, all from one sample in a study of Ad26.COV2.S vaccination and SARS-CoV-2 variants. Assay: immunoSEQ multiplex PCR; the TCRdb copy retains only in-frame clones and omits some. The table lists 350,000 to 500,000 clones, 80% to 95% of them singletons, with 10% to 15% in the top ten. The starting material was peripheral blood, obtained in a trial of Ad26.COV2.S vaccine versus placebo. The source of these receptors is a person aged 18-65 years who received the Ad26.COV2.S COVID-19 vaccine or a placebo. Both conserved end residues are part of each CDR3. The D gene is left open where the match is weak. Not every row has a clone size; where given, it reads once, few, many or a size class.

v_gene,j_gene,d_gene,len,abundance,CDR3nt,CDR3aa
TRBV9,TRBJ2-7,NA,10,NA,TGTGCCAGCACCCTATACGAGCAGTACTTC,CASTLYEQYF
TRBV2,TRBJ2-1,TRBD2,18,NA,TGTGCCAGCAGACAGACTAGCGGTCGATTGGTCTCCTACAATGAGCAGTTCTTC,CASRQTSGRLVSYNEQFF
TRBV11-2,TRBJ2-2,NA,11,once,TGTGCCAGCAGCTTTAGGGGGGAGCTGTTTTTT,CASSFRGELFF
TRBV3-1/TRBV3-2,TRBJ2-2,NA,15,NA,TGTGCCAGCAGCCAAGGAGAATTAAACGGCGGGGAGCTGTTTTTT,CASSQGELNGGELFF
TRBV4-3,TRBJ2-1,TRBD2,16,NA,TGCGCCAGCAGCCCGAGGACTAGCGGGCTCTACAATGAGCAGTTCTTC,CASSPRTSGLYNEQFF
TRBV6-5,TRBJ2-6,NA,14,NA,TGTGCCAGCAGTTTTATCTCTGGGGCCAACGTCCTGACTTTC,CASSFISGANVLTF
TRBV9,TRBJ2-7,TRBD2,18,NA,TGTGCCAGCAGCGTAGAGGGAGGGGGACTAGCGGGTATCAACGAGCAGTACTTC,CASSVEGGGLAGINEQYF
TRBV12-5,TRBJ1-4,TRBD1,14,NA,TGTGCTAGTGGTTTGACAGGGGTGGAGGAAAAACTGTTTTTT,CASGLTGVEEKLFF
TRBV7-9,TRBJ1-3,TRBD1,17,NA,TGTGCCAGCAGCCCCCTCCCCGGACAGGCGAACGGAAACACCATATATTTT,CASSPLPGQANGNTIYF
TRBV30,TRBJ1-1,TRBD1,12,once,TGTGCCTGGAGTGTTGAGGGGGCGGAAGCTTTCTTT,CAWSVEGAEAFF
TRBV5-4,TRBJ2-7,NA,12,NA,TGTGCCAGCAGCTCCGACGGCTACGAGCAGTACTTC,CASSSDGYEQYF
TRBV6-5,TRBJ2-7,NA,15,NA,TGTGCCAGCAGTTACTCGGCGGGACCCTCCTACGAGCAGTACTTC,CASSYSAGPSYEQYF
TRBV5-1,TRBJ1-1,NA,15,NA,TGCGCCAGCAGCTTGGTGGGGGTTGGGAACACTGAAGCTTTCTTT,CASSLVGVGNTEAFF
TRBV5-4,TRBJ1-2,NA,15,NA,TGTGCCAGCAGCTTGCCACAGGGCAAGGCCTATGGCTACACCTTC,CASSLPQGKAYGYTF
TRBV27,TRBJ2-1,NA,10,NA,TGTGCCAGCAGTTTCCATGAGCAGTTCTTC,CASSFHEQFF
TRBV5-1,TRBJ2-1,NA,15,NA,TGCGCCAGCAGCCCGCCCCCGGCCGTCTACAATGAGCAGTTCTTC,CASSPPPAVYNEQFF
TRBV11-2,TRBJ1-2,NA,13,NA,TGTGCCAGCAGCGGAACAGCTGACTATGGCTACACCTTC,CASSGTADYGYTF
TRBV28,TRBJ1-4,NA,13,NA,TGTGCCACAAGGGCCGGGGAGGGTGGAAAACTGTTTTTT,CATRAGEGGKLFF
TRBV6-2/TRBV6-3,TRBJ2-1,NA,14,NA,TGTGCCAGCAGTTACGGCAGGGGCTACAATGAGCAGTTCTTC,CASSYGRGYNEQFF
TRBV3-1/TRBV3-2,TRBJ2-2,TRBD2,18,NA,TGTGCCAGCAGCCACCCTAGCGGGAGGGCCGGTCTGCCCGGGGAGCTGTTTTTT,CASSHPSGRAGLPGELFF
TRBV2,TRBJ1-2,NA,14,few,TGTGCCAGCAGACGCAGGGAGGCGGGTCTGAGCTACACCTTC,CASRRREAGLSYTF
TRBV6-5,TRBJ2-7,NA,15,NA,TGTGCCAGCAAAACCCCCTCTCGGGAATCCTACGAGCAGTACTTC,CASKTPSRESYEQYF
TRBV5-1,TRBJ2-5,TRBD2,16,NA,TGCGCCAGCAGCCCAGGACTAGCAGCGTACCAAGAGACCCAGTACTTC,CASSPGLAAYQETQYF
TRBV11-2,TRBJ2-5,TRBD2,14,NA,TGTGCCAGCAGCCCCGGACTAGCGAGCGAGACCCAGTACTTC,CASSPGLASETQYF
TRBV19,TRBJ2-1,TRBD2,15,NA,TGTGCCAGTAGTATAGCAGGACTAGCGATTAATGAGCAGTTCTTC,CASSIAGLAINEQFF
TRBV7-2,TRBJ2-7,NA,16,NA,TGTGCCAGCAGCTTAGTTACGGGAGTTGTATCCTACGAGCAGTACTTC,CASSLVTGVVSYEQYF
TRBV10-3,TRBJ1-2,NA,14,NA,TGTGCCATCAGTGACAGAAGTCCTAACTATGGCTACACCTTC,CAISDRSPNYGYTF
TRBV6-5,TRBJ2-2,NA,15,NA,TGTGCCAGCAGCCGACTGGCACTAGGGGTAGGGGAGCTGTTTTTT,CASSRLALGVGELFF
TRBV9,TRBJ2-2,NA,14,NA,TGTGCCAGCAGCGTGGAGGGCAACACCGGGGAGCTGTTTTTT,CASSVEGNTGELFF
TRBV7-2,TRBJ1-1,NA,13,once,TGTGCCAGCATCTTAGAATGGAGCACTGAAGCTTTCTTT,CASILEWSTEAFF
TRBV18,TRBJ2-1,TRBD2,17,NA,TGTGCCAGCTCACCACTCAGCGGGAGGGCCTCCTCCAATGAGCAGTTCTTC,CASSPLSGRASSNEQFF
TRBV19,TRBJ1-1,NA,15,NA,TGTGCCAGTAGTGGCGGTGGGGGGGCTCAGACTGAAGCTTTCTTT,CASSGGGGAQTEAFF
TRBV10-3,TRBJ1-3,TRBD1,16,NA,TGTGCCATCAGTGACCGGACAGGGATCTCTGGAAACACCATATATTTT,CAISDRTGISGNTIYF
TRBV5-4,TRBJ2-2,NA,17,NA,TGTGCCAGCAGTCCGAAGGCGGCAGGGGTCTTGGCCGGGGAGCTGTTTTTT,CASSPKAAGVLAGELFF
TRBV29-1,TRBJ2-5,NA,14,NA,TGCAGCGTTGAAGTGGTAGCAGTGCAAGAGACCCAGTACTTC,CSVEVVAVQETQYF
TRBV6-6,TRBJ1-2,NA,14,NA,TGTGCCAGCAGGGCGACAGATCCAGGGTATGGCTACACCTTC,CASRATDPGYGYTF
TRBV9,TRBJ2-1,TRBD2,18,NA,TGTGCCAGCAGCGTAGCATCGACTAGCCCTACCTTAAGGAATGAGCAGTTCTTC,CASSVASTSPTLRNEQFF
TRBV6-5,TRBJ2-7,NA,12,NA,TGTGCCAGCGAGGGTAGCTCCTACGAGCAGTACTTC,CASEGSSYEQYF
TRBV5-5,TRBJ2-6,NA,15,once,TGTGCCAGCAGCCCACAGGGAAGTGGGGCCAACGTCCTGACTTTC,CASSPQGSGANVLTF
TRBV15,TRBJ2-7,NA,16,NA,TGTGCCACCAGCAGAGGGGGTGGGTCCAGCTCCTACGAGCAGTACTTC,CATSRGGGSSSYEQYF
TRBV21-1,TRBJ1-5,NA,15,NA,TGTGCCAGCAGCTCGCCCACGGACAACAATCAGCCCCAGCATTTT,CASSSPTDNNQPQHF
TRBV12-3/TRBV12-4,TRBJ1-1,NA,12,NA,TGTGCCAGCAGTTCTTTTCACGGTGAAGCTTTCTTT,CASSSFHGEAFF